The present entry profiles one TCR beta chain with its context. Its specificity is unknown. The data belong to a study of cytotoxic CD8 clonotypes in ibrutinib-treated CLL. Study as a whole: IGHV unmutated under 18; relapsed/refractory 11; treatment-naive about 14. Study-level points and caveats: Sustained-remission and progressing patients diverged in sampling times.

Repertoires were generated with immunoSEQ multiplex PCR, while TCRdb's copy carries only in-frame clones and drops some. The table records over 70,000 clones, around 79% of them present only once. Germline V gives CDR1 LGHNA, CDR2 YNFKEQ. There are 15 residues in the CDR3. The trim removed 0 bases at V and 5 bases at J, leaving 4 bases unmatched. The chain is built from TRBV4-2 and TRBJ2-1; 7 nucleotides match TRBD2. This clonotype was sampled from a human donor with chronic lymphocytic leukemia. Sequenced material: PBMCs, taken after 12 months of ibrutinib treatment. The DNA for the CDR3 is TGTGCCAGCAGCCAAGATGGCCTAGCGGACAATGAGCAGTTCTTC. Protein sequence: CASSQDGLADNEQFF.